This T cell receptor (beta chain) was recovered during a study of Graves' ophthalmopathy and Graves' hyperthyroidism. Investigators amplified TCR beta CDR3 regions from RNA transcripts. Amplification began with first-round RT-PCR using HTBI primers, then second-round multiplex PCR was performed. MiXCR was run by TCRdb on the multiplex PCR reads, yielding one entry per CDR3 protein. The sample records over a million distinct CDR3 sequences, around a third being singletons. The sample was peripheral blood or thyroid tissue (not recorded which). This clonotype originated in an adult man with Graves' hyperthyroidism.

The CDR3 here is CASRASGDLRQYF. CDR3 nucleotides: TGTGCCAGCCGCGCTAGCGGGGACCTCCGGCAGTACTTC. V and J are TRBV6-5 and TRBJ2-7, with TRBD2 identical over 9 bases. The trim removed 8 bases at V and 9 bases at J, leaving 11 bases unmatched. The CDR3 contains 13 residues. Germline assignment: CDR1 MNHEY and CDR2 SVGAGI.